The TCR beta chain described here comes from a study of regulatory T cells in long-lasting Graves disease. The time point denotes: newly diagnosed GD, antithyroid drugs for less than 3 months. Preparation of the TCR library used RNA extracted from PBMCs. Sequencing libraries for TCR beta were prepared with iRepertoire HTBI primers and Arm-PCR of CDR3 regions. TCRdb passed the multiplex PCR reads through MiXCR, listing each CDR3 protein once. The table lists 440,000 or so distinct CDR3 sequences, under 15% of them singletons. Between the trimmed V and J ends, which lost 5 bases and 1 base, there was a span of 14 bases. Germline CDR1 GTSNPN, CDR2 SVGIG (reference sequence). The CDR3 sequence is 14 residues long. These data were also filed under a second study, of T cells in Graves' hyperthyroidism and ophthalmopathy.

The sample consisted of peripheral blood mononuclear cells (PBMCs), taken at new diagnosis, from a patient treated with antithyroid drugs. This TCR derives from a woman aged 25 to 45 with Graves disease. This sequence joins TRBV30 and TRBJ2-5; maybe TRBD1 (6 bases). The chain's CDR3 is CAWVGAPAQETQYF. The CDR3 DNA sequence: TGTGCCTGGGTGGGGGCTCCAGCCCAAGAGACCCAGTACTTC.